The next 16 T cell receptor beta chains were all read from a single sample in a study of cytomegalovirus exposure and HLA in healthy donors. Researchers ran the PCR with 60 Vbeta and 13 Jbeta primers. TCRdb's table, derived via immunoSEQ multiplex PCR, lists solely in-frame clones and lacks some. The sample records 120,000 or so clones, 60% to 85% being singletons. Material: PBMCs. The receptor set was obtained from a woman in her thirties or forties in good health and CMV-seronegative.

The rearrangement joins TRBV19 to TRBJ2-3, with D perhaps TRBD2 (6 bases). Per germline, CDR1 LNHDA and CDR2 SQIVND (reference sequence). This CDR3 comprises 13 residues. Trimming stripped 7 bases from V and 3 bases from J, with 11 bases between. CDR3 region: CASTAGRTDTQYF. CDR3 bases: TGTGCCAGTACCGCGGGAAGGACAGATACGCAGTATTTT.

The rearrangement links TRBV5-4 to TRBJ1-4; D unresolved. V shed 0 bases and J shed 5 bases, with 5 bases lying between them. The CDR3 is made up of 13 amino acids. Germline V gives CDR1 SGHNT, CDR2 YYREEE (reference sequence). In DNA, the CDR3 is TGTGCCAGCAGCTTGGGCCGGAATGAAAAACTGTTTTTT. It codes for CASSLGRNEKLFF.

The rearrangement joins TRBV27 to TRBJ2-2, with D perhaps matching TRBD2 (6 bases). Between the trimmed V and J ends, which lost 1 base and 2 bases, there was a span of 14 bases. CDR1 is MNHEY, CDR2 SMNVEV, per germline (reference sequence). The CDR3 loop spans 17 amino acids. CDR3 bases: TGTGCCAGCAGTTTATTGGGGAGCGGGTTCAACACCGGGGAGCTGTTTTTT. Amino acids: CASSLLGSGFNTGELFF.

The genes are TRBV11-2 and TRBJ2-7; a weak D match, TRBD2 (5 bases). This CDR3 comprises 15 residues. Trimming pared 1 base from V and 2 bases from J, leaving 12 bases between. The germline CDR1 and CDR2 sequences are SGHAT and FQNNGV. The CDR3 reads CASSLGSSVPYEQYF. The CDR3 DNA reads TGTGCCAGCAGCTTAGGTAGTAGCGTTCCCTACGAGCAGTACTTC.

V and J are TRBV9 and TRBJ1-2, with D possibly TRBD1 on 6 matching bases. The CDR3 consists of 13 residues. Germline V gene lookup returns CDR1 SGDLS and CDR2 YYNGEE. The V and J ends lost 3 bases and 8 bases respectively, with 14 bases between them. CDR3 protein: CASSGPGVSGYTF. The CDR3 bases are TGTGCCAGCAGCGGACCAGGGGTGTCGGGCTACACCTTC. The whole variable domain, remainder taken from reference TRBV9 and TRBJ1-2, is DSGVTQTPKHLITATGQRVTLRCSPRSGDLSVYWYQQSLDQGLQFLIQYYNGEERAKGNILERFSAQQFPDLHSELNLSSLELGDSALYFCASSGPGVSGYTFGSGTRLTVV.

This chain connects TRBV10-2 to TRBJ2-3; possibly TRBD2 for D (5 bases). V was cut by 11 bases and J by 2 bases, with 17 bases left in between. The CDR3 is 14 amino acids. CDR1 is WSHSY, CDR2 SAAADI, per germline. CDR3 loop: CAGGGERTTDTQYF. CDR3 nucleotide sequence: TGCGCCGGAGGTGGGGAGCGAACCACAGATACGCAGTATTTT.

This clone was detected only a few times. This chain uses TRBV4-3 with TRBJ2-5; TRBD1 matches 9 bases. The CDR3 has 15 amino acids. The germline gives CDR1 LGHNA, CDR2 YSLEER. V lost 4 bases and J lost 1; bases outside the gene matches: 4. This CDR3 is CASSPDRGTQETQYF. In DNA form, the CDR3 reads TGCGCCAGCAGCCCAGACAGGGGGACCCAAGAGACCCAGTACTTC.

V gene TRBV2 combines with J gene TRBJ1-5; TRBD1 matches at 8 bases. Losses at the gene ends were 6 bases for V and 7 bases for J; bases not matched to a gene: 5. Germline values: CDR1 SNHLY, CDR2 FYNNEI. The length of the CDR3 is 13 residues. The CDR3 sequence is CASSGTGDQPQHF. In nucleotides, the CDR3 is TGTGCCAGCAGCGGGACAGGCGACCAGCCCCAGCATTTT.

A single count supports this clone. The rearrangement joins TRBV18 to TRBJ1-5; no clear D. Trimming shortened V by 0 bases and J by 3 bases, and 9 bases separated the two germline ends. The germline gives CDR1 KGHSH, CDR2 LQKENI. This CDR3 is 15 amino acids long. This CDR3 is CASSPPGRVNQPQHF. Here the CDR3 DNA reads TGTGCCAGCTCACCACCGGGGAGAGTCAATCAGCCCCAGCATTTT.

The V gene is TRBV14, the J gene TRBJ2-4; D is possibly TRBD2 (6 bases). The CDR3 has 14 residues. Per germline, CDR1 SGHDN and CDR2 FVKESK. Trimming took off 4 bases at V and 1 base at J, with 8 bases between the two ends. DNA of the CDR3: TGTGCCAGCAGCCCCCGGGGGGCCAAAAACATTCAGTACTTC. This codes for CASSPRGAKNIQYF.

This chain uses TRBV11-2 with TRBJ2-5; 8 bases align to TRBD2. The CDR3 is 14 amino acids. J was trimmed by 5 bases and V by 5 bases; bases with no gene match: 7. CDR1 SGHAT and CDR2 FQNNGV come from the germline V gene. DNA of the CDR3: TGTGCCAGCAGCCCCGGACTAGCAGGGGAGACCCAGTACTTC. This codes for CASSPGLAGETQYF.

The sample holds one count of this clone. This chain connects TRBV5-1 to TRBJ2-1, with unresolved D. This CDR3 spans 15 amino acids. V lost 0 bases, J lost 0 bases, and 7 bases lay in between. The germline gives CDR1 SGHRS, CDR2 YFSETQ. The DNA for the CDR3 is TGCGCCAGCAGCTTGGGCATCAGCTCCTACAATGAGCAGTTCTTC. It yields the protein CASSLGISSYNEQFF.

This sequence joins TRBV7-6 and TRBJ1-4; 10 bases line up with TRBD1. This CDR3 is built from 18 residues. With 4 bases clipped from V and 1 base from J, the junction kept 9 bases outside the gene matches. From germline, CDR1 is SGHVS and CDR2 FNYEAQ. CDR3 amino acids: CASSSTGGAGGTNEKLFF. CDR3 nucleotide sequence: TGTGCCAGCAGCTCGACAGGGGGCGCGGGTGGAACTAATGAAAAACTGTTTTTT. The full variable domain, rest sourced from reference TRBV7-6 and TRBJ1-4, is GAGVSQSPRYKVTKRGQDVALRCDPISGHVSLYWYRQALGQGPEFLTYFNYEAQQDKSGLPNDRFSAERPEGSISTLTIQRTEQRDSAMYRCASSSTGGAGGTNEKLFFGSGTQLSVL.

The V gene is TRBV28, the J gene TRBJ2-3; TRBD1 is a possible D gene (6 bases). Trimming pared 4 bases from V and 4 bases from J, leaving 15 bases between. The CDR3 covers 15 residues. Germline V CDR1 and CDR2: MDHEN, SYDVKM. In DNA, the CDR3 is TGTGCCAGCAGTTCCCCCCTGGGGGCCGCAGATACGCAGTATTTT. It translates to CASSSPLGAADTQYF.

The chain links TRBV28 to TRBJ2-3; D might be TRBD2 (5 bases). Germline loops: CDR1 MDHEN, CDR2 SYDVKM. V lost 5 bases and J 6 bases, leaving 30 bases between the germline ends. This CDR3 is built from 19 residues. CDR3 nucleotides: TGTGCCAGCAGTCCCTATCAAGGACTCACCACGAAGTATTGGGATACGCAGTATTTT. Translated, it gives CASSPYQGLTTKYWDTQYF.

This clone was detected only a few times. The rearrangement links TRBV4-2 to TRBJ1-4, with 8 bases identical to TRBD1. V trimming: 4 bases; J trimming: 8 bases; junction bases outside the gene matches: 9. CDR1 LGHNA and CDR2 YNFKEQ come from the germline V gene. The CDR3 has 15 amino acids. CDR3 protein: CASSPGQGVWEKLFF. CDR3 DNA sequence: TGTGCCAGCAGCCCAGGACAGGGTGTCTGGGAAAAACTGTTTTTT.